This section outlines one TCR beta chain sequence together with its context. Its cognate antigen is unknown. This CDR3 is built from 13 residues. The germline V gene has CDR1 MDHEN and CDR2 SYDVKM. V trimming: 2 bases; J trimming: 14 bases; junction bases outside the gene matches: 9. This entry comes from a study of cytomegalovirus exposure and HLA in healthy donors. Vbeta (60) and Jbeta (13) primers were used in the PCR. TCRdb's copy holds only in-frame clones and misses some; the assay was immunoSEQ multiplex PCR. The table has about 140,000 clones, more than 75% seen once. Whole-study findings and limits: Most CMV-associated TCR beta chains appeared HLA-restricted in a later analysis. Reports indicate that TCR beta sequences accurately predicted the HLA-A and HLA-B alleles of most subjects. Sequencing artifact likely explains a cluster of highly shared sequence variants. Some public TCRs appeared in many individuals, while most sequences were rare.

The chain joins TRBV28 to TRBJ2-5; TRBD1 aligns across 9 bases. This clonotype was sampled from a woman aged 40 to 50 in good health and CMV-seronegative. Sequenced material: PBMCs. The CDR3 DNA is TGTGCCAGCAGTTTACGGAGACAGGGGGACATCTACTTC. Its translation is CASSLRRQGDIYF.